This passage covers 25 T cell receptor beta chains from one sample sequenced in a study of shared clonotypes between healthy human individuals. The protocol was immunoSEQ multiplex PCR, while the TCRdb copy is restricted to in-frame clones and leaves out a portion. The sample gives under 2,000,000 clones, less than 95% of which show up once; around 1% is in the top ten. CD45RO-negative, CCR7-selected cells formed the naive CD8 fraction, which excluded terminally differentiated effector memory CD45RA+ cells. Sequenced input: naive CD8+ T cells sorted from blood. These receptors were taken from a man aged 18 to 30 in good health.

This clone has only a few counts. Other DNA sequences in the same sample also yield this CDR3. V and J are TRBV6-5 and TRBJ1-5, with D hard to call. V lost 0 bases, J lost 4 bases, and 7 bases lay in between. From germline, CDR1 is MNHEY and CDR2 SVGAGI. The CDR3 totals 14 residues. The CDR3 coding sequence is TGTGCCAGCAGTTACTCGGAAGGGAATCAGCCCCAGCATTTT. Protein sequence: CASSYSEGNQPQHF.

The CDR3 DNA reads as TGTGCCTGGAGTGTAGGGCAGCCTTACGAGCAGTACTTC. It codes for CAWSVGQPYEQYF. The genes are TRBV30 and TRBJ2-5; D is ambiguous. The assigned J gene may be wrong: the sequence end matches TRBJ2-7 better. CDR3 length: 13 amino acids. Germline V gene lookup returns CDR1 GTSNPN and CDR2 SVGIG (reference sequence).

V usage is TRBV6-6 and J usage is TRBJ2-3, with TRBD1 as a possible D gene (6 bases). V shed 5 bases and J shed 3 bases, with 12 bases lying between them. CDR3 length: 14 residues. CDR1 MNHNY and CDR2 SVGAGI come from the germline V gene (reference sequence). CDR3 bases: TGTGCCAGCAGTCACCTGACAGGTACAGATACGCAGTATTTT. Amino acids: CASSHLTGTDTQYF.

The J gene is TRBJ2-7, the V gene TRBV9, with TRBD1 matching over 8 bases. V dropped 6 bases and J dropped 0; count of bases not matched to a gene: 5. The CDR3 runs to 14 residues. Germline loops: CDR1 SGDLS, CDR2 YYNGEE. The CDR3 protein is CASNSGQGSYEQYF. The CDR3 bases are TGTGCCAGCAATTCAGGACAGGGCTCCTACGAGCAGTACTTC. The full variable domain, its missing parts supplied by reference TRBV9 and TRBJ2-7, is DSGVTQTPKHLITATGQRVTLRCSPRSGDLSVYWYQQSLDQGLQFLIQYYNGEERAKGNILERFSAQQFPDLHSELNLSSLELGDSALYFCASNSGQGSYEQYFGPGTRLTVT.

The gene calls are TRBV7-2 and TRBJ2-7, with 8 bases that match TRBD2. CDR1 and CDR2 (germline): SGHTA, FQGNSA. Trimming took 1 base from V and 0 from J; bases not matched to a gene: 8. This CDR3 is 17 amino acids long. The CDR3 nucleotides read TGTGCCAGCAGCTTAGATCAGGGACTAGAGAGCTCCTACGAGCAGTACTTC. It encodes CASSLDQGLESSYEQYF. Filled out from reference TRBV7-2 and TRBJ2-7, the complete variable domain reads GAGVSQSPSNKVTEKGKDVELRCDPISGHTALYWYRQSLGQGLEFLIYFQGNSAPDKSGLPSDRFSAERTGGSVSTLTIQRTQQEDSAVYLCASSLDQGLESSYEQYFGPGTRLTVT.

The chain joins TRBV4-1 to TRBJ2-7, with D possibly TRBD2 on 6 matching bases. The CDR3 is made up of 14 amino acids. V shed 4 bases and J shed 2 bases, with 12 bases lying between them. Per the germline V gene, CDR1 is MGHRA and CDR2 is YSYEKL. CDR3 sequence (DNA): TGCGCCAGCAGCCCCTGGGGAGGAGCCTACGAGCAGTACTTC. Translated, it gives CASSPWGGAYEQYF.

The rearrangement uses TRBV6-5 and TRBJ2-2; 8 nucleotides line up with TRBD2. V was pared by 5 bases and J by 6 bases, with 8 bases of the junction left unmatched. CDR1 and CDR2 from the germline V gene are MNHEY and SVGAGI. The CDR3 totals 15 residues. CDR3 protein: CASSVLAGGAGELFF. The DNA for the CDR3 is TGTGCCAGCAGTGTCCTAGCGGGTGGGGCCGGGGAGCTGTTTTTT.

J is TRBJ2-4 and V is TRBV18; D is perhaps TRBD2 (6 bases). CDR3 length: 15 amino acids. The V end lost 4 bases, the J end lost 6 bases, and 16 bases lay between the germline ends. Germline CDR1 is KGHSH and CDR2 is LQKENI. CDR3: CASSLPGLRGNIQYF. For the CDR3, the DNA is TGTGCCAGCTCACTTCCAGGACTGCGGGGAAACATTCAGTACTTC.

The chain carries TRBV30 and TRBJ1-2, with 8 bases lining up with TRBD1. The germline V gene encodes CDR1 GTSNPN and CDR2 SVGIG (reference sequence). The CDR3 length is 14 residues. V lost 3 bases to trimming and J lost 12 bases; unmatched junction nucleotides: 15. CDR3 in amino acids: CAWSLGAGGDYDTF. DNA for the CDR3: TGTGCCTGGAGCCTAGGGGCAGGGGGCGACTATGACACCTTC. Full variable domain (missing parts from reference TRBV30 and TRBJ1-2): SQTIHQWPATLVQPVGSPLSLECTVEGTSNPNLYWYRQAAGRGLQLLFYSVGIGQISSEVPQNLSASRPQDRQFILSSKKLLLSDSGFYLCAWSLGAGGDYDTFGSGTRLTVV.

The rearrangement uses TRBV7-9 and TRBJ1-1; tentatively, D is TRBD1 (5 bases). Germline V gives CDR1 SEHNR, CDR2 FQNEAQ (reference sequence). The CDR3 spans 15 residues. Trimming removed 0 bases from V and 4 bases from J, with 12 bases in between. The CDR3 protein is CASSLADVGVTEAFF. Written as DNA, the CDR3 is TGTGCCAGCAGCTTAGCGGACGTAGGGGTCACTGAAGCTTTCTTT.

The rearrangement joins TRBV27 to TRBJ1-6, with TRBD1 as a possible D gene (5 bases). With 4 bases removed from V and 6 bases from J, the gap between germline ends came to 13 bases. The CDR3 is made up of 15 amino acids. Germline V gene data show CDR1 as MNHEY and CDR2 as SMNVEV (reference sequence). CDR3 region: CASSWGRNSNSPLHF. As DNA, the CDR3 is TGTGCCAGCAGTTGGGGACGGAACTCTAATTCACCCCTCCACTTT.

The chain couples TRBV27 to TRBJ1-5, with D perhaps matching TRBD1 (6 bases). V dropped 4 bases and J dropped 7 bases, with 14 bases sitting between them. Per the germline V gene, CDR1 is MNHEY and CDR2 is SMNVEV (reference sequence). CDR3 length: 14 residues. The CDR3 DNA reads as TGTGCCAGCAGTTCCACAGGGTCCTGGCAGCCCCAGCATTTT. Translated, it gives CASSSTGSWQPQHF.

The chain joins TRBV4-3 to TRBJ2-1; D might be TRBD2 (5 bases). Germline V gene lookup returns CDR1 LGHNA and CDR2 YSLEER. The CDR3 loop spans 15 amino acids. V was trimmed by 0 bases and J by 7 bases, leaving 13 bases between them. In nucleotides, the CDR3 is TGCGCCAGCAGCCAAGAAAGGCTAGCTTCGAATGAGCAGTTCTTC. The encoded protein is CASSQERLASNEQFF.

In regard to this clone: One end of the junction varies from germline; a read error may be responsible. The rearrangement joins TRBV29-1 to TRBJ2-1; a weak D match, TRBD2 (5 bases). There are 15 residues in the CDR3. Germline assignment: CDR1 SQVTM and CDR2 ANQGSEA. The CDR3 DNA reads TGCAGCGTTAAAGAGGCGGGTAGCTCCTACAATGAGCAGTTCTTC. Protein product: CSVKEAGSSYNEQFF.

The chain uses TRBV9 and TRBJ1-2; 7 nucleotides line up with TRBD1. The J segment lost 7 bases and the V segment lost 3 bases, leaving 6 bases of the junction unmatched. CDR3 size: 13 residues. The germline V gene encodes CDR1 SGDLS and CDR2 YYNGEE. CDR3 DNA sequence: TGTGCCAGCAGCGGTCGACAGGGCCCTGGCTACACCTTC. Residues: CASSGRQGPGYTF.

V gene TRBV9 combines with J gene TRBJ2-3, with 8 positions matching TRBD2. CDR1 and CDR2 from the germline V gene are SGDLS and YYNGEE. The CDR3 is 16 amino acids. Germline trimming cut 1 base from V and 3 bases from J; bases unmatched to any gene: 7. The DNA of the CDR3 is TGTGCCAGCAGCGTAAGTTCAGCGGGAGTAACAGATACGCAGTATTTT. This gives the protein CASSVSSAGVTDTQYF.

This clone was seen only a few times. V gene TRBV4-1 combines with J gene TRBJ1-6, with no clear D. Trimming shortened V by 3 bases and J by 4 bases, and 7 bases separated the two germline ends. Germline CDR1 is MGHRA and CDR2 is YSYEKL. This CDR3 region has 14 residues. CDR3 DNA sequence: TGCGCCAGCAGCCACGACGGATATAATTCACCCCTCCACTTT. Its protein is CASSHDGYNSPLHF.

J is TRBJ2-7 and V is TRBV27; D remains ambiguous. Germline-derived CDR1 and CDR2 are MNHEY and SMNVEV (reference sequence). CDR3 size: 15 residues. Between the trimmed V and J ends, which lost 1 base and 0 bases, there was a span of 10 bases. The CDR3 reads CASSLFLGGSYEQYF. DNA for the CDR3: TGTGCCAGCAGTTTATTCCTCGGCGGCTCCTACGAGCAGTACTTC.

The chain recombines TRBV9 with TRBJ2-1, with D uncertain. This CDR3 has 16 amino acids. From germline, CDR1 is SGDLS and CDR2 YYNGEE. V was shortened by 7 bases and J by 2 bases, with 19 bases between the two germline ends. CDR3 amino acids: CASSGVAPAPYNEQFF. Written as DNA, the CDR3 is TGTGCCAGCTCTGGCGTGGCACCCGCCCCCTACAATGAGCAGTTCTTC. Looking up the rest from reference TRBV9 and TRBJ2-1 gives the full variable domain: DSGVTQTPKHLITATGQRVTLRCSPRSGDLSVYWYQQSLDQGLQFLIQYYNGEERAKGNILERFSAQQFPDLHSELNLSSLELGDSALYFCASSGVAPAPYNEQFFGPGTRLTVL.

J is TRBJ1-2 and V is TRBV9, with 8 bases that match TRBD1. This CDR3 spans 17 amino acids. Germline trimming cut 1 base from V and 6 bases from J; bases unmatched to any gene: 14. CDR1 SGDLS and CDR2 YYNGEE come from the germline V gene. CDR3 protein: CASSVTPGQGGVDGYTF. The CDR3 nucleotides are TGTGCCAGCAGCGTAACCCCCGGACAGGGAGGGGTTGATGGCTACACCTTC.

The DNA of the CDR3 is TGTGCCAGCAGCTTAGGTCCGTCACAGGGTCGGGACTATGGCTACACCTTC. Its protein product is CASSLGPSQGRDYGYTF. The chain carries TRBV13 and TRBJ1-2; tentative D call: TRBD1 (6 bases). This CDR3 is 17 amino acids long. The germline CDR1 and CDR2 sequences are PRHDT and FYEKMQ (reference sequence). V was clipped by 0 bases and J by 3 bases, with 17 bases between them.

The genes are TRBV5-1 and TRBJ2-7, with D perhaps matching TRBD1 or TRBD2 (5 bases each). V shed 4 bases and J shed 3 bases, with 8 bases lying between them. Germline assignment: CDR1 SGHRS and CDR2 YFSETQ. The CDR3 is made up of 12 amino acids. This CDR3 is CASSRGVYEQYF. CDR3 nucleotide sequence: TGCGCCAGCAGCAGGGGAGTCTACGAGCAGTACTTC.

The chain recombines TRBV6-5 with TRBJ1-1, with 8 bases matching TRBD1. Germline V gene lookup returns CDR1 MNHEY and CDR2 SVGAGI. The CDR3 spans 14 residues. V was clipped by 6 bases and J by 2 bases; unmatched bases: 5. CDR3 in amino acids: CASRTRGPNTEAFF. In DNA, the CDR3 is TGTGCCAGCAGAACCAGGGGGCCAAACACTGAAGCTTTCTTT.

As DNA, the CDR3 is TGTGCCATCAGTACAGGGGAAACTACCTACAATGAGCAGTTCTTC. Residues: CAISTGETTYNEQFF. The chain uses TRBV10-3 and TRBJ2-1; the match to TRBD1 covers 7 bases. Trimming cost V 5 bases and J 2 bases; bases outside gene matches: 6. This CDR3 contains 15 residues. CDR1 ENHRY and CDR2 SYGVKD come from the germline V gene.

CDR3 sequence (DNA): TGTGCCAGCAGTTTAGCGACTAATCAGCCCCAGCATTTT. Its protein product is CASSLATNQPQHF. V usage is TRBV27 and J usage is TRBJ1-5; D unresolved. Germline V lookup: CDR1 MNHEY, CDR2 SMNVEV (reference sequence). The V end lost 2 bases, the J end lost 4 bases, and 6 bases lay between the germline ends. The CDR3 covers 13 residues.